The present T cell receptor (beta chain) was sequenced within a study of blood T cells in healthy people across ages. The study, taken as a whole, reports: For the donors, CMV status was unknown and possibly confounded expanded clonotype changes.

The ends were cut back, 6 bases at V and 7 bases at J, with 18 bases in the middle. The CDR3 loop spans 13 amino acids. CDR1 is DFQATT and CDR2 is SNEGSKA in the germline V gene (reference sequence). Each donor had around 11 milliliters of peripheral blood drawn. Every sample yielded at least 6.5 million isolated PBMCs. On this clonotype: No antigen is known for it.

The use of a sample-barcoded 5' primer and a J-beta primer mix characterized a second PCR of roughly 7 to 12 cycles. With 12 random nucleotides, a template-switch adaptor tagged each individual cDNA molecule. TCRdb re-called the 5' RACE reads with MiXCR, one entry per CDR3 protein. In the table there are approximately 780,000 distinct CDR3 sequences, more than 25% of which are singletons. Separately, the same data were catalogued under a study of T cells of mothers and their children.

The receptor comes from a boy between 10 and 17 years old in good health. The chain carries TRBV20-1 and TRBJ2-5; D might be TRBD1 (6 bases). The sequenced material came from blood. CDR3 sequence reads: CSANSQGSGTQYF. DNA of the CDR3: TGCAGTGCGAACTCTCAGGGGAGCGGGACCCAGTACTTC.